The entry that follows covers one T cell receptor beta chain sequence. This clonotype was picked up a small number of times. Its antigen has not been determined. No clone much larger than this one lies a single base away; base qualities are absent. These data originate in a study of blood T cells in healthy people across ages (dated by TCRdb to 2013 to 2016). Describing the broader study: Template switching captured roughly one uniquely barcoded TCR beta cDNA molecule per two T cells in model experiments. Donors were grouped into four age groups: young (average about 15 years), middle-aged (39), aged (62) and long-lived (around 82). The study analyzed two additional independent replicas of 1 million unique cDNA reads from the same blood draw for two donors, one aged 18 to 29 and one aged 80 or older. To avoid experimental bias, donors of different ages were spread randomly across the sequencing lanes. To track age-related changes in TCR beta repertoire diversity, the study relied on deep sequencing normalized with unique cDNA molecular identifiers.

The approximately 39 donors, aged about 6 to 95 years, were systemically healthy Caucasian individuals from Russia. Each donor gave roughly 11 milliliters of peripheral blood, drawn into EDTA-treated Vacutainer tubes. PBMCs were isolated by Ficoll-Paque density-gradient centrifugation, with at least 6.5 million obtained per sample. Trizol reagent was used to extract total RNA from the PBMCs, yielding at least 6 micrograms per sample. For every donor, an aliquot of PBMCs went through flow cytometry to measure the percentages of naive CD45RAhigh/CD27high T cells. V was cut back by 3 bases and J by 5 bases, leaving a gap of 9 bases between them. CDR1 and CDR2 (SGDLS, YYNGEE) derive from the germline V gene. Measured from the cysteine to the phenylalanine, the CDR3 is 13 residues long. Only the CDR3 DNA is retained, 39 bases long and in frame from the first base. The paper as a whole reports these results and caveats: Conclusive comparison of naive and antigen-experienced compartments was prevented by the profiling of bulk unsorted PBMCs. Because donor CMV infection status was unknown, age-related changes in expanded clonotypes were potentially confounded. Estimates of total diversity based on one million sequenced T cells were considered lower bounds and underestimates. As age increased, observed TCR beta diversity per million T cells dropped in a roughly linear way, and a significant reduction was already evident by age 40. Observed TCR beta diversity correlated strongly with the percentage of naive T cells measured by flow cytometry. Compared with the aged group, the long-lived group had more naive CD4+ T cells, fewer expanded clones and increased TCR diversity, suggesting age selection.

Libraries were constructed by 5' RACE. The sequencer was an Illumina HiSeq 2500. The second PCR ran for about 7 to 11 cycles and used a J-beta primer mix along with a sample-barcoded 5' primer. A unique molecular identifier was introduced onto each TCR beta cDNA molecule by a template-switch 5' adaptor carrying 12 random nucleotides. At least 3 million CDR3-containing paired-end reads were obtained from each sample. The Mint cDNA synthesis kit, primed by a TRBC-specific oligonucleotide, was used to synthesize first-strand cDNA from all RNA. After uracil-DNA glycosylase treatment, a first 18-cycle PCR used universal primers M1SS and BC2_uni_R on all cDNA. As for the authors' bioinformatics: For normalization, 1 million high-quality reads were randomly selected from each sample, with every read carrying a distinct molecular identifier. Instead of being binned into consensus sequences, reads with shared molecular identifiers were discarded. MiTCR, with a Q25 quality threshold and the strictest error-elimination algorithm, was used for CDR3 identification, clonotype clustering and error correction. A nonparametric unseen species model using Euler transformation provided a lower-bound estimate of total TCR beta diversity. The raw public reads went through TCRdb reprocessing: fastp at Q25, MiXCR clone calling, in-frame beta chains kept. One record per CDR3 amino acid sequence lists the most common genes and DNA. These V and J calls derive from TCRdb rather than the authors' analysis. This sample lists some 320,000 distinct CDR3 sequences; 25% to 30% were detected once. Clones ranked in the top ten supply over 25% of the sample.

This sequence was found in a woman in her 70s in good health. The chain was built from TRBV9 and TRBJ1-5, with the D gene uncertain. Specimen: blood. For the CDR3, the sequence is CASSATADQPQHF. DNA sequence: TGTGCCAGCAGCGCCACGGCGGATCAGCCCCAGCATTTT.